This T cell receptor (beta chain) comes out of a study of T cell responses to AZD1222 COVID-19 vaccine. Study conclusions and caveats: No repertoire was sampled before or during the peak T cell response, only after it.

Germline V gives CDR1 SGHRS, CDR2 YFSETQ. Trimming took 4 bases from V and 8 from J, leaving 9 bases between them. This CDR3 is built from 12 residues. Clones were read by immunoSEQ multiplex PCR, and TCRdb kept only the in-frame ones, dropping some. The sample holds about 100,000 clones, 87% seen once. Concerning this clone: Its antigen is as yet unknown. The same CDR3 also results from other DNA sequences found in this sample.

This sequence was found in an adult in good health. This chain joins TRBV5-1 and TRBJ1-4, with D hard to call. Sequenced here: peripheral blood, sampled on day 0 of AZD1222 vaccination. This CDR3 is CASSLAGEKLFF. The DNA for the CDR3 is TGCGCCAGCAGCCTGGCGGGGGAAAAACTGTTTTTT. The variable domain in full, completed from reference TRBV5-1 and TRBJ1-4, reads KAGVTQTPRYLIKTRGQQVTLSCSPISGHRSVSWYQQTPGQGLQFLFEYFSETQRNKGNFPGRFSGRQFSNSRSEMNVSTLELGDSALYLCASSLAGEKLFFGSGTQLSVL.